This T cell receptor beta chain was captured by sequencing in a study of cytomegalovirus exposure and HLA in healthy donors. Findings of the study overall: TCR beta sequences numbering over 15,000 were associated with HLA alleles at 0.05 false discovery rate in a later analysis. The study labeled fewer than 200 TCR beta chains cytomegalovirus-associated. Per a later analysis, HLA-associated TCR beta chains showed more clonal expansion than other, equally common TCR beta chains. In all likelihood, a cluster of highly shared sequence variants was a sequencing artifact.

Germline CDR1 SGHAT, CDR2 FQNNGV. This CDR3 is 14 amino acids long. PCR amplification relied on 60 Vbeta primers (plus 13 Jbeta primers). Clones were read by immunoSEQ multiplex PCR, and TCRdb kept only the in-frame ones, dropping some. The repertoire holds some 130,000 clones, with approximately 84% as singletons. This clone was seen more than once but under ten times. Its antigen remains unknown. The germline gene is not matched at one end of the junction; a read error may be the cause. The specimen was PBMCs. This chain uses TRBV11-2 with TRBJ2-3; TRBD2 agrees at 7 bases. The clonotype originates from a woman aged 18 to 35 in good health and CMV-seronegative. In DNA, the CDR3 is TGTGCCAGCAGCTTCCAGACTAGCAAAGATACGCAGTATTTT. Encoded protein: CASSFQTSKDTQYF.